The 21 T cell receptor beta chains presented below share a single source sample, sequenced in a study of blood T cell repertoires in COVID-19. Using immunoSEQ multiplex PCR, the repertoire was profiled, and TCRdb retains in-frame clones only, with some absent. The table shows hundreds of thousands of clones, with around 90% occurring only once. Sample: peripheral blood. The receptor source for this set is a woman aged 18 to 35 who had recovered from COVID-19.

The chain is built from TRBV5-5 and TRBJ1-3; perhaps TRBD1 as D (5 bases). Trimming pared 0 bases from V and 0 bases from J, leaving 7 bases between. The CDR3 sequence is 15 residues long. CDR1 and CDR2 from the germline V gene are SGHKS and YYEKEE (reference sequence). CDR3 coding DNA: TGTGCCAGCAGCTTGGTACAGGTCTCTGGAAACACCATATATTTT. Its translation is CASSLVQVSGNTIYF.

The chain employs TRBV3-1 (or the pseudogene TRBV3-2) and TRBJ1-3; a weak D match, TRBD1 (5 bases). V was cut by 1 base and J by 0 bases, with 13 bases left in between. Germline V lookup: CDR1 LGHDT, CDR2 YNNKEL (reference sequence). This CDR3 is 17 amino acids long. The CDR3 here is CASSQVRGGVSGNTIYF. The CDR3 DNA sequence: TGTGCCAGCAGCCAAGTTCGGGGCGGGGTCTCTGGAAACACCATATATTTT.

This clone was seen once. This chain joins TRBV5-1 and TRBJ1-1, with a tentative D call TRBD1 (5 bases). Trimming cost V 1 base and J 1 base, with 8 bases left between them. This CDR3 spans 14 amino acids. CDR1 and CDR2 (germline): SGHRS, YFSETQ. As DNA, the CDR3 is TGCGCCAGCAGCTTGAAGCAGGGGAACACTGAAGCTTTCTTT. Its protein product is CASSLKQGNTEAFF.

V usage is TRBV11-2 and J usage is TRBJ2-4; 7 bases are a match to TRBD1. CDR1 and CDR2 from the germline V gene are SGHAT and FQNNGV. Trimming took 5 bases from V and 10 from J; bases not matched to a gene: 11. The CDR3 loop spans 14 amino acids. CDR3 nucleotides: TGTGCCAGCAGCCTCAAAGGGGGCATCGGGATTCAGTACTTC. This codes for CASSLKGGIGIQYF. The full variable domain, with the rest looked up from reference TRBV11-2 and TRBJ2-4, is EAGVAQSPRYKIIEKRQSVAFWCNPISGHATLYWYQQILGQGPKLLIQFQNNGVVDDSQLPKDRFSAERLKGVDSTLKIQPAKLEDSAVYLCASSLKGGIGIQYFGAGTRLSVL.

V usage is TRBV4-3 and J usage is TRBJ1-2; TRBD1 is a possible D gene (6 bases). This CDR3 has 13 amino acids. Germline V gives CDR1 LGHNA, CDR2 YSLEER. Trimming removed 3 bases from V and 7 bases from J, with 12 bases in between. CDR3 sequence reads: CASSQLQGSGYTF. CDR3 bases: TGCGCCAGCAGCCAGTTACAGGGCTCTGGCTACACCTTC.

This clone is a singleton in its sample. The chain is built from TRBV7-9 and TRBJ1-5; the D gene is possibly TRBD1 (5 bases). The germline gives CDR1 SEHNR, CDR2 FQNEAQ (reference sequence). The V end lost 5 bases, the J end lost 9 bases, and 14 bases lay between the germline ends. The CDR3 is 13 residues long. The CDR3 loop is CASSRRGEGPQHF. The CDR3 nucleotides are TGTGCCAGCAGCCGGAGGGGAGAGGGGCCCCAGCATTTT.

In this sample, this clone turned up once. This chain uses TRBV9 with TRBJ2-2, with D possibly being TRBD2 (6 bases). Trimming shortened V by 4 bases and J by 0 bases, and 16 bases separated the two germline ends. Per germline, CDR1 SGDLS and CDR2 YYNGEE. This CDR3 has 17 amino acids. This CDR3 is CASSKSYSGPNTGELFF. In DNA form, the CDR3 reads TGTGCCAGCAGCAAAAGCTATAGCGGACCGAACACCGGGGAGCTGTTTTTT.

This chain links TRBV4-3 with TRBJ2-2, with D perhaps matching TRBD2 (6 bases). Trimming removed 3 bases from V and 6 bases from J, with 20 bases in between. The CDR3 sequence is 17 residues long. Germline CDR1 is LGHNA and CDR2 is YSLEER. The CDR3 DNA sequence: TGCGCCAGCAGCCAGGGCCGAGGAGGGCTCTTAGCCGGGGAGCTGTTTTTT. Encoded protein: CASSQGRGGLLAGELFF.

The DNA of the CDR3 is TGTGCCAGCAGCTCCTTCCGACTAGCGGGAGGCTACAATGAGCAGTTCTTC. Protein: CASSSFRLAGGYNEQFF. The V and J genes are TRBV13 and TRBJ2-1, with TRBD2 matching over 13 bases. Germline V CDR1 and CDR2: PRHDT, FYEKMQ (reference sequence). Trimming cost V 4 bases and J 3 bases; bases outside gene matches: 6. The CDR3 spans 17 residues.

This chain connects TRBV18 to TRBJ2-5; the D is unclear. CDR3 length equals 13 residues. Germline values: CDR1 KGHSH, CDR2 LQKENI. V shed 0 bases and J shed 1 base, with 3 bases lying between them. In DNA form, the CDR3 reads TGTGCCAGCTCACCACCCATCCAAGAGACCCAGTACTTC. Amino acid sequence: CASSPPIQETQYF.

The chain employs TRBV6-5 and TRBJ1-1, with D possibly TRBD1 on 5 matching bases. The V and J ends lost 5 bases and 3 bases respectively, with 13 bases between them. The CDR3 contains 14 residues. Per the germline V gene, CDR1 is MNHEY and CDR2 is SVGAGI. This CDR3 reads CASSPRAGYTEAFF. CDR3 in DNA: TGTGCCAGCAGTCCCCGGGCAGGGTACACTGAAGCTTTCTTT.

The CDR3 is CAISDNGYEQYV. CDR3 in DNA: TGTGCCATCAGTGATAACGGCTACGAGCAGTACGTC. This chain links TRBV10-3 with TRBJ2-7, with no clear D. This CDR3 spans 12 amino acids. From germline, CDR1 is ENHRY and CDR2 SYGVKD. V was clipped by 3 bases and J by 3 bases, with 6 bases between them.

The chain is built from TRBV6-5 and TRBJ2-7; TRBD1 might be the D (6 bases). This CDR3 spans 13 amino acids. Germline CDR1 reads MNHEY; CDR2 reads SVGAGI. Trimming left V 6 bases short and J 5 bases short, with 14 bases between. The chain's CDR3 is CASSLEQGHEQYV. DNA of the CDR3: TGTGCCAGCAGCCTCGAACAGGGCCACGAGCAGTACGTC.

This chain connects TRBV5-1 to TRBJ2-1; 10 positions match TRBD1. CDR1 is SGHRS, CDR2 YFSETQ, per germline. The V and J ends lost 4 bases and 7 bases, in that order; junction bases with no gene match: 8. There are 15 residues in the CDR3. The CDR3 reads CASSLTGTGVNEQFF. CDR3 DNA: TGCGCCAGCAGCCTAACCGGGACAGGGGTAAATGAGCAGTTCTTC.

The chain is built from TRBV12-5 and TRBJ2-3; 9 bases align to TRBD2. The CDR3 is 15 amino acids. Germline V gives CDR1 LGHNT, CDR2 FRNRAP. J was trimmed by 2 bases and V by 1 base; bases with no gene match: 1. The CDR3 reads CASGLGTSDTDTQYF. The CDR3 coding sequence is TGTGCTAGTGGTTTGGGGACTAGCGACACAGATACGCAGTATTTT.

J is TRBJ2-1 and V is TRBV5-6, with D possibly being TRBD2 (5 bases). This CDR3 is built from 16 residues. Germline V gene sequence: CDR1 SGHDT, CDR2 YYEEEE. Trimming removed 4 bases from V and 7 bases from J, with 21 bases in between. CDR3 amino acids: CASSPRTRRIQNEQFF. In nucleotides, the CDR3 is TGTGCCAGCAGCCCCAGAACTAGACGGATCCAGAATGAGCAGTTCTTC.

V is TRBV13 and J is TRBJ2-1, with 8 bases matching TRBD1. Germline V gene sequence: CDR1 PRHDT, CDR2 FYEKMQ (reference sequence). The length of the CDR3 is 15 residues. J lost 6 bases, V lost 2 bases, and 6 bases had no gene match. DNA of the CDR3: TGTGCCAGCAGCTTACCGGGACAGGTATCCAATGAGCAGTTCTTC. Translated, it gives CASSLPGQVSNEQFF.

The V and J genes are TRBV7-2 and TRBJ2-3, with TRBD1 matching over 10 bases. Germline CDR1 is SGHTA and CDR2 is FQGNSA. This CDR3 comprises 15 residues. V shed 2 bases, J shed 3 bases, and the junction held 2 bases outside the gene matches. CDR3 DNA: TGTGCCAGCAGCTTAAGACAGGGGGCTACAGATACGCAGTATTTT. It is translated as CASSLRQGATDTQYF.

This sequence joins TRBV5-1 and TRBJ2-1; perhaps TRBD2 as D (6 bases). Trimming shortened V by 2 bases and J by 6 bases, and 21 bases separated the two germline ends. Germline V CDR1 and CDR2: SGHRS, YFSETQ. There are 17 residues in the CDR3. In DNA, the CDR3 is TGCGCCAGCAGCTTAACAGCCGGGACTCGAGGGGCCAATGAGCAGTTCTTC. This translates into CASSLTAGTRGANEQFF.

Here the CDR3 reads CASRTSGNQETQYF. The CDR3 region has the DNA TGTGCCAGCAGGACTAGCGGCAACCAAGAGACCCAGTACTTC. This chain connects TRBV7-9 to TRBJ2-5, with 9 bases identical to TRBD2. Trimming removed 6 bases from V and 0 bases from J; junction bases left unmatched: 2. The CDR3 covers 14 residues. The germline CDR1 and CDR2 sequences are SEHNR and FQNEAQ (reference sequence).

This clone was counted only a few times. The rearrangement uses TRBV6-2 or TRBV6-3 and TRBJ2-5, with TRBD2 matching over 11 bases. Germline V gives CDR1 MNHEY, CDR2 SVGEGT. Trimming took 4 bases from V and 7 from J; bases not matched to a gene: 8. The CDR3 extends over 15 amino acids. The chain's CDR3 is CASSSLAGGRGTQYF. The CDR3 DNA sequence: TGTGCCAGCAGTTCCCTAGCGGGGGGACGGGGGACCCAGTACTTC.